This T cell receptor (beta chain) was sequenced for a study of early T cells in non-severe SARS-CoV-2 infection. The overall study: Chains stayed unpaired after sequencing of bulk RNA from unsorted whole blood.

cDNA molecules, individually, were tagged with unique molecular identifiers. TCRdb re-analysed the 5' RACE reads in MiXCR, keeping a single row per CDR3 protein. The sample includes over 30,000 distinct CDR3 sequences, 6% to 7.5% seen only once; the top ten take approximately 13%. Findings and limits, study-wide: There was a bias toward anti-spike CD8 responses in VDJdb matching, which missed private and CD4 specificities.

Germline CDR1 is SGHKS and CDR2 is YYEKEE (reference sequence). V was trimmed by 0 bases and J by 8 bases, leaving 8 bases between them. The CDR3 loop spans 13 amino acids. This clonotype was recorded many times. Its antigen is not identified. This chain links TRBV5-5 with TRBJ1-4; D is uncertain. This specimen consisted of whole blood, obtained at baseline. The origin of this receptor is an adult who was a healthcare worker with PCR-confirmed SARS-CoV-2 infection or an uninfected control (not recorded which). The chain's CDR3 is CASSLVIGEKLFF. The CDR3 region has the DNA TGTGCCAGCAGCTTGGTCATCGGGGAAAAACTGTTTTTT. Looking up the rest from reference TRBV5-5 and TRBJ1-4 gives the full variable domain: DAGVTQSPTHLIKTRGQQVTLRCSPISGHKSVSWYQQVLGQGPQFIFQYYEKEERGRGNFPDRFSARQFPNYSSELNVNALLLGDSALYLCASSLVIGEKLFFGSGTQLSVL.